The 5 T cell receptor beta chains reported below all come from one sample, sequenced in a study of regulatory T cells in long-lasting Graves disease. Time point indicated: newly diagnosed GD, antithyroid drugs for less than 3 months. Researchers made the TCR library from RNA that was extracted from PBMCs. CDR3 regions were amplified by Arm-PCR using iRepertoire HTBI primers to build TCR beta libraries. TCRdb analysed the multiplex PCR reads with MiXCR anew, one entry per CDR3 protein. The sample has approximately 270,000 distinct CDR3 sequences, about 18% seen once. The same data also went into a second study, on T cells in Graves' hyperthyroidism and ophthalmopathy.

Here the sequenced sample was peripheral blood mononuclear cells (PBMCs), taken at new diagnosis, from a patient treated with antithyroid drugs. The source is a woman in her twenties or thirties with Graves disease.

This clonotype was seen at least ten times. The chain is built from TRBV10-3 and TRBJ1-3; 10 bases match TRBD1. Germline V lookup: CDR1 ENHRY, CDR2 SYGVKD. The CDR3 consists of 15 residues. With 2 bases clipped from V and 5 bases from J, the junction kept 3 bases outside the gene matches. CDR3 DNA sequence: TGTGCCATCAGTGAGGCGGGACAGGGGAGAAACACCATATATTTT. This codes for CAISEAGQGRNTIYF.

CDR3 residues: CASSDRAYTQETQYF. CDR3 DNA sequence: TGTGCCAGCAGTGATCGGGCCTACACTCAAGAGACCCAGTACTTC. The V call is TRBV6-1, the J call TRBJ2-5; D remains unclear. The CDR3 is 15 residues long. Looked up from germline, CDR1 is MNHNS and CDR2 is SASEGT. The V and J ends lost 3 bases and 2 bases respectively, with 13 bases between them.

In regard to this clonotype: It is likely a read error: a sequence one base away is far more abundant. V usage is TRBV11-1 and J usage is TRBJ1-2; 7 bases are shared with TRBD1. CDR3 size: 16 residues. Germline assignment: CDR1 SGHAT and CDR2 FQDESV (reference sequence). The CDR3 reads CASSSDRGTAVYGCTF. The CDR3 coding sequence is TGTGCCAGCAGCTCCGACCGTGGGACAGCGGTCTATGGCTGCACCTTC.

Regarding this clonotype: A much larger clonotype is one base distant, so this may be a read error. The V gene is TRBV3-1, the J gene TRBJ2-3; TRBD1 aligns across 9 bases. With the DNA end fitting TRBJ2-7 better, the J assignment may be wrong. The CDR3 loop spans 14 amino acids. Germline V gene sequence: CDR1 LGHDT, CDR2 YNNKEL (reference sequence). The DNA of the CDR3 is TGTGCCAGCAGCGCCCGGGACAGGGACTGCGAGCAGTACTTC. This encodes CASSARDRDCEQYF.

This clonotype was recorded many times. V is TRBV10-3 and J is TRBJ2-3; 8 bases align to TRBD1. CDR1 is ENHRY, CDR2 SYGVKD, per germline. The CDR3 loop spans 18 amino acids. J was trimmed by 2 bases and V by 1 base; bases with no gene match: 11. CDR3 DNA: TGTGCCATCAGTGAGTTAGGAGGACAGGGTTGGGTCACAGATACGCAGTATTTT. Amino acids: CAISELGGQGWVTDTQYF.